These 27 T cell receptor beta chains were all obtained from the same sample, sequenced in a study of STAT5B mutations in CD4+ large granular lymphocyte leukemia. Method: immunoSEQ multiplex PCR; TCRdb's copy keeps in-frame clones and lacks some. The sample shows tens of thousands of clones, around 72% of them seen only once. The sequenced sample consisted of CD4+ T cells from blood buffy coats. The source is a human donor in good health.

The rearrangement uses TRBV19 and TRBJ1-1, with TRBD1 identical over 7 bases. Trimming removed 8 bases from V and 3 bases from J; junction bases left unmatched: 30. The germline CDR1 and CDR2 sequences are LNHDA and SQIVND (reference sequence). This CDR3 contains 21 residues. In nucleotides, the CDR3 is TGTGCCAGTCATGCATGGGATCTAGGGGGCGCCAGGAGAAGGAGGGACACTGAAGCTTTCTTT. It specifies CASHAWDLGGARRRRDTEAFF.

The V gene is TRBV2, the J gene TRBJ1-1, with no clear D. The CDR3 has 13 amino acids. V lost 9 bases to trimming and J lost 6 bases, with 17 bases between them. CDR1 is SNHLY, CDR2 FYNNEI, per germline. This CDR3 reads CASSRFHNAEAFF. The CDR3 DNA sequence: TGTGCCAGTTCCAGGTTTCACAACGCTGAAGCTTTCTTT.

This chain connects TRBV2 to TRBJ2-7; 12 bases line up with TRBD2. Germline-derived CDR1 and CDR2 are SNHLY and FYNNEI. Trimming cost V 7 bases and J 9 bases; bases outside gene matches: 10. This CDR3 region has 14 residues. The CDR3: CASIEGLAGGVQYF. The CDR3 nucleotides read TGTGCCAGCATCGAAGGCCTAGCGGGGGGGGTGCAGTACTTC. Full variable domain (outside the CDR3, taken from reference TRBV2 and TRBJ2-7): EPEVTQTPSHQVTQMGQEVILRCVPISNHLYFYWYRQILGQKVEFLVSFYNNEISEKSEIFDDQFSVERPDGSNFTLKIRSTKLEDSAMYFCASIEGLAGGVQYFGPGTRLTVT.

J is TRBJ2-3 and V is TRBV4-2; TRBD1 agrees at 9 bases. The CDR3 has 17 residues. Germline assignment: CDR1 LGHNA and CDR2 YNFKEQ. The junction had 8 bases not matched to a gene; V was cut back by 1 base and J by 3 bases. The CDR3 DNA reads as TGTGCCAGCAGCCAAGGGACCGGGGGACAGGGTACAGATACGCAGTATTTT. This codes for CASSQGTGGQGTDTQYF.

The chain links TRBV28 to TRBJ2-6; D is possibly TRBD2 (7 bases). CDR1 is MDHEN and CDR2 is SYDVKM in the germline V gene. The CDR3 totals 17 residues. The V end lost 4 bases, the J end lost 0 bases, and 13 bases lay between the germline ends. CDR3 sequence reads: CASSSRGGGSGANVLTF. The DNA for the CDR3 is TGTGCCAGCAGTTCAAGGGGAGGGGGCTCTGGGGCCAACGTCCTGACTTTC.

The rearrangement uses TRBV5-6 and TRBJ2-1; D gene ambiguous. Per germline, CDR1 SGHDT and CDR2 YYEEEE. The CDR3 length is 14 residues. V lost 2 bases, J lost 7 bases, and 13 bases lay in between. CDR3: CASSFRLLGNEQFF. In nucleotides, the CDR3 is TGTGCCAGCAGCTTCCGACTCCTGGGGAATGAGCAGTTCTTC. The full variable domain, its missing parts supplied by reference TRBV5-6 and TRBJ2-1, is DAGVTQSPTHLIKTRGQQVTLRCSPKSGHDTVSWYQQALGQGPQFIFQYYEEEERQRGNFPDRFSGHQFPNYSSELNVNALLLGDSALYLCASSFRLLGNEQFFGPGTRLTVL.

The rearrangement joins TRBV7-8 to TRBJ2-2; possibly TRBD2 for D (5 bases). Germline V CDR1 and CDR2: SGHVS, FQNEAQ. The CDR3 runs to 13 residues. Trimming removed 3 bases from V and 6 bases from J, with 8 bases in between. CDR3 amino acids: CASSFTRSGELFF. In DNA, the CDR3 is TGTGCCAGCAGCTTCACTAGGTCCGGGGAGCTGTTTTTT.

The V call is TRBV28, the J call TRBJ1-1, with TRBD1 as a possible D gene (5 bases). Between the trimmed V and J ends, which lost 2 bases and 4 bases, there was a span of 14 bases. The CDR3 sequence is 15 residues long. Germline CDR1 MDHEN, CDR2 SYDVKM. DNA of the CDR3: TGTGCCAGCAGTTTAGCCCCGGGGCAGGCCACTGAAGCTTTCTTT. Translated, it gives CASSLAPGQATEAFF. Full variable domain (rest looked up from reference TRBV28 and TRBJ1-1): DVKVTQSSRYLVKRTGEKVFLECVQDMDHENMFWYRQDPGLGLRLIYFSYDVKMKEKGDIPEGYSVSREKKERFSLILESASTNQTSMYLCASSLAPGQATEAFFGQGTRLTVV.

The gene calls are TRBV7-2 and TRBJ1-1; D might be TRBD1 (6 bases). This CDR3 region has 13 residues. Per germline, CDR1 SGHTA and CDR2 FQGNSA. The V gene lost 6 bases and the J gene lost 1 base, with 9 bases spanning the gap. The CDR3 loop is CASRDRQNTEAFF. The DNA for the CDR3 is TGTGCCAGCAGAGACAGGCAGAACACTGAAGCTTTCTTT. Variable domain in full (rest from reference TRBV7-2 and TRBJ1-1): GAGVSQSPSNKVTEKGKDVELRCDPISGHTALYWYRQSLGQGLEFLIYFQGNSAPDKSGLPSDRFSAERTGGSVSTLTIQRTQQEDSAVYLCASRDRQNTEAFFGQGTRLTVV.

The V and J genes are TRBV18 and TRBJ1-5, with 7 bases aligning to TRBD1. The V gene end was trimmed by 6 bases and the J gene end by 6 bases; junction bases not matched to a gene: 11. CDR3 length equals 15 residues. Germline values: CDR1 KGHSH, CDR2 LQKENI. Here the CDR3 DNA reads TGTGCCAGCTCTCTAGACAGGGTATTGGGTCAGCCCCAGCATTTT. Translated: CASSLDRVLGQPQHF.

This chain links TRBV7-3 with TRBJ2-1; 8 bases match TRBD2. CDR1 and CDR2 from the germline V gene are SGHTA and FQGTGA. With 4 bases clipped from V and 6 bases from J, the junction kept 5 bases outside the gene matches. The CDR3 has 14 residues. Here the CDR3 reads CASSSSGTSNEQFF. CDR3 in DNA: TGTGCCAGCAGCTCGTCCGGGACTAGCAATGAGCAGTTCTTC.

The genes are TRBV6-5 and TRBJ1-5, with D hard to call. V was pared by 5 bases and J by 5 bases, with 10 bases between. The germline gives CDR1 MNHEY, CDR2 SVGAGI. The CDR3 loop spans 13 amino acids. The CDR3 nucleotides read TGTGCCAGCAGTGACCACGCTGATCAGCCCCAGCATTTT. It is translated as CASSDHADQPQHF.

This rearrangement joins TRBV7-8 to TRBJ1-5; no firm D call. CDR3 length: 15 residues. Germline V gene sequence: CDR1 SGHVS, CDR2 FQNEAQ. V dropped 3 bases and J dropped 2 bases, with 11 bases sitting between them. CDR3 protein: CASSLSQSGNQPQHF. For the CDR3, the DNA is TGTGCCAGCAGCTTGAGCCAAAGCGGCAATCAGCCCCAGCATTTT.

The rearrangement links TRBV18 to TRBJ1-1; D is ambiguous. The CDR3 extends over 15 amino acids. Trimming left V 3 bases short and J 5 bases short, with 16 bases between. Looked up from germline, CDR1 is KGHSH and CDR2 is LQKENI. As DNA, the CDR3 is TGTGCCAGCTCACCTACAGAAGGGCAAACAACTGAAGCTTTCTTT. It encodes CASSPTEGQTTEAFF.

The rearrangement links TRBV9 to TRBJ2-2; no firm D call. The CDR3 sequence is 15 residues long. The germline CDR1 and CDR2 sequences are SGDLS and YYNGEE. V lost 3 bases and J lost 2, with 11 bases in between. In DNA form, the CDR3 reads TGTGCCAGCAGCGCCACAGCTAGTAACACCGGGGAGCTGTTTTTT. It translates to CASSATASNTGELFF. The full variable domain, in which reference TRBV9 and TRBJ2-2 provide the parts outside the CDR3, is DSGVTQTPKHLITATGQRVTLRCSPRSGDLSVYWYQQSLDQGLQFLIQYYNGEERAKGNILERFSAQQFPDLHSELNLSSLELGDSALYFCASSATASNTGELFFGEGSRLTVL.

This rearrangement joins TRBV5-1 to TRBJ1-1; D is unclear. The CDR3 contains 13 residues. The germline V and J ends were trimmed by 5 bases and 5 bases, with 13 bases remaining between them. Germline CDR1 and CDR2: SGHRS and YFSETQ. CDR3 bases: TGCGCCAGCAGTTTCGTACCGGGGACTGAAGCTTTCTTT. Amino acids: CASSFVPGTEAFF. The full variable domain, its missing parts supplied by reference TRBV5-1 and TRBJ1-1, is KAGVTQTPRYLIKTRGQQVTLSCSPISGHRSVSWYQQTPGQGLQFLFEYFSETQRNKGNFPGRFSGRQFSNSRSEMNVSTLELGDSALYLCASSFVPGTEAFFGQGTRLTVV.

The V gene is TRBV11-2, the J gene TRBJ1-2; 7 bases line up with TRBD1. The germline gives CDR1 SGHAT, CDR2 FQNNGV. The length of the CDR3 is 14 residues. V gave up 6 bases and J gave up 0 bases; unmatched junction bases: 4. The CDR3 DNA reads as TGTGCCAGCAGGCGGACAGGAGCTAACTATGGCTACACCTTC. Translation: CASRRTGANYGYTF. The full variable domain, in which reference TRBV11-2 and TRBJ1-2 provide the parts outside the CDR3, is EAGVAQSPRYKIIEKRQSVAFWCNPISGHATLYWYQQILGQGPKLLIQFQNNGVVDDSQLPKDRFSAERLKGVDSTLKIQPAKLEDSAVYLCASRRTGANYGYTFGSGTRLTVV.

The chain combines TRBV11-3 with TRBJ2-2, with D unresolved. The CDR3 consists of 13 residues. The germline V gene has CDR1 SGHNT and CDR2 YENEEA. V was pared by 5 bases and J by 5 bases, with 9 bases between. CDR3 bases: TGTGCCAGCAGCCCTAGTACTACCGGGGAGCTGTTTTTT. As protein: CASSPSTTGELFF.

V is TRBV18 and J is TRBJ2-5; the match to TRBD2 covers 9 bases. CDR3 length: 15 amino acids. Per the germline V gene, CDR1 is KGHSH and CDR2 is LQKENI. The V segment lost 3 bases and the J segment 3 bases; nucleotides outside the gene matches: 5. CDR3 in DNA: TGTGCCAGCTCACCGCGCGGGGGGGCGAAAGAGACCCAGTACTTC. Translated, it gives CASSPRGGAKETQYF.

This clone was recorded a few times. The chain recombines TRBV7-2 with TRBJ1-4, with D maybe TRBD1 (6 bases). The ends were cut back, 0 bases at V and 4 bases at J, with 9 bases in the middle. The CDR3 sequence is 15 residues long. Germline V gene data show CDR1 as SGHTA and CDR2 as FQGNSA. The CDR3, as DNA: TGTGCCAGCAGCTTAGCGACAGGTGGTAATGAAAAACTGTTTTTT. Amino acid sequence: CASSLATGGNEKLFF.

CDR3 sequence: CASSLFLGGGTDTQYF. The CDR3, as DNA: TGTGCCAGCAGCTTATTTCTGGGCGGGGGCACAGATACGCAGTATTTT. This chain joins TRBV13 and TRBJ2-3; D possibly corresponds to TRBD2 (6 bases). The CDR3 is 16 residues long. Trimming took off 2 bases at V and 1 base at J, with 13 bases between the two ends. Germline CDR1 PRHDT, CDR2 FYEKMQ (reference sequence). Combining the CDR3 with reference TRBV13 and TRBJ2-3 gives the whole variable domain AAGVIQSPRHLIKEKRETATLKCYPIPRHDTVYWYQQGPGQDPQFLISFYEKMQSDKGSIPDRFSAQQFSDYHSELNMSSLELGDSALYFCASSLFLGGGTDTQYFGPGTRLTVL.

This chain links TRBV11-2 with TRBJ1-4; TRBD1 might be the D (5 bases). Looked up from germline, CDR1 is SGHAT and CDR2 is FQNNGV. The CDR3 extends over 16 amino acids. Deletions cut 6 bases from V and 8 bases from J, with 22 bases between. The chain's CDR3 is CASRMGDPFKLEKLFF. CDR3 sequence (DNA): TGTGCCAGCAGGATGGGGGACCCCTTTAAATTGGAAAAACTGTTTTTT.

The CDR3 protein is CASSQGLASYEQYF. CDR3 nucleotides: TGCGCCAGCAGCCAAGGACTAGCGAGCTACGAGCAGTACTTC. The rearrangement links TRBV4-1 to TRBJ2-7; 8 bases align to TRBD2. CDR3 length equals 14 residues. In germline, CDR1 is MGHRA, CDR2 YSYEKL. J was trimmed by 3 bases and V by 1 base; bases with no gene match: 2.

The CDR3, as DNA: TGTGCCAGCAGGAAGGAGGGCAGTACGAACACTGAAGCTTTCTTT. Translation gives CASRKEGSTNTEAFF. V gene TRBV6-1 combines with J gene TRBJ1-1; D remains ambiguous. CDR3 length: 15 residues. Trimming stripped 6 bases from V and 1 base from J, with 15 bases between. Germline V gives CDR1 MNHNS, CDR2 SASEGT.

The rearrangement joins TRBV18 to TRBJ1-4; D is perhaps TRBD1 (6 bases). CDR3 size: 14 residues. Germline assignment: CDR1 KGHSH and CDR2 LQKENI. Trimming removed 3 bases at V and 4 bases at J, with 9 bases between. This chain's CDR3 is CASSPPRGNEKLFF. CDR3 coding DNA: TGTGCCAGCTCACCTCCCAGGGGTAATGAAAAACTGTTTTTT. Combining the CDR3 with reference TRBV18 and TRBJ1-4 gives the whole variable domain NAGVMQNPRHLVRRRGQEARLRCSPMKGHSHVYWYRQLPEEGLKFMVYLQKENIIDESGMPKERFSAEFPKEGPSILRIQQVVRGDSAAYFCASSPPRGNEKLFFGSGTQLSVL.

The chain carries TRBV11-2 and TRBJ2-1; no firm D call. The germline V gene encodes CDR1 SGHAT and CDR2 FQNNGV. The V end was cut by 4 bases, the J end by 5 bases, with 21 bases between. The CDR3 has 17 amino acids. The CDR3 protein is CASSSTARYRGNNEQFF. The CDR3 DNA follows: TGTGCCAGCAGCTCAACAGCTCGATACAGAGGCAACAATGAGCAGTTCTTC.

The chain carries TRBV18 and TRBJ1-5; no clear D gene. From germline, CDR1 is KGHSH and CDR2 LQKENI. The V and J ends lost 2 bases and 0 bases respectively, with 5 bases between them. This CDR3 is built from 14 residues. The CDR3: CASSPETSNQPQHF. CDR3 nucleotide sequence: TGTGCCAGCTCACCAGAGACTAGCAATCAGCCCCAGCATTTT.